This T cell receptor (beta chain) was recovered during a study of cytomegalovirus exposure and HLA in healthy donors (TCRdb year 2017). Notes on the research overall: The 500 to 800 repertoires of the first cohort and the roughly 110 validation repertoires were produced on the same platform, according to a later analysis. The study aimed to test whether cataloging public T cell receptors could reveal signatures of past pathogen exposure. Besides the first cohort of hundreds of subjects, a separate validation cohort made up of over a hundred different subjects was used. To predict cytomegalovirus infection status, the study brought together high-throughput TCR immunosequencing, statistical association of individual TCRs with disease status, and machine learning. What the authors observed across the whole study: Of the cluster scores, roughly 95% were above 0 in a later analysis, which found that TCRs clustered in the first cohort also tended to co-occur in the 120 validation repertoires. The authors suggested that the approach could potentially be generalized to other disease states and immunological phenotypes. A later analysis had no HLA typing for the validation cohort, so co-occurrence there was scored across all 120 repertoires. Cytomegalovirus status was reported to be diagnosed by the classifier with high specificity and sensitivity in both the original and validation cohorts. Across donors, most TCR sequences were observed very rarely, whereas some public TCRs were present in many individuals. Three of the identified cytomegalovirus-associated TCR beta chains were confirmed in vitro to be specific for cytomegalovirus antigens. The study listed 150 to 200 TCR beta chains as associated with cytomegalovirus.

Preparation of the library involved the immunoSEQ multiplex PCR assay. The authors' analysis ran thus. A statistical classification framework was built to diagnose cytomegalovirus status from the catalog of TCR beta chain sequences. This is the immuneACCESS table as TCRdb keeps it, with only in-frame sequences that have V and J called. A part of the clones is gone; compared with another copy, unresolved V genes explain less than half, and the rest is unexplained. For V, J and clone size, that table is used; D and trimming come from the DNA. This sample gives 86,000 or so clones in total; about 96% of them show up just once. 1.6% of the sample rests with the top ten. The CDR3 goes from the cysteine to the phenylalanine over 13 residues. The only DNA kept is the CDR3, 39 bases in frame from the first base. The germline V gene encodes CDR1 GTSNPN and CDR2 SVGIG (reference sequence). V is clipped by 4 bases and J by 0 bases, and the sequence between their germline boundaries is 9 bases long.

Donors formed part of the validation cohort, which comprised 95 to 150 subjects and was distinct from the first cohort of 690 or so subjects. On this clone: The clone's antigen remains unknown. Base qualities are not provided; no much larger clone lies one nucleotide away.

The chain links TRBV30 with TRBJ1-1; no D segment can be confidently identified. The receptor comes from a man aged 18 to 30 in good health and CMV-seropositive. The material sequenced was PBMCs. The DNA sequence follows: TGTGCCTGGACCGACGGGATGAACACTGAAGCTTTCTTT. The translation is CAWTDGMNTEAFF.